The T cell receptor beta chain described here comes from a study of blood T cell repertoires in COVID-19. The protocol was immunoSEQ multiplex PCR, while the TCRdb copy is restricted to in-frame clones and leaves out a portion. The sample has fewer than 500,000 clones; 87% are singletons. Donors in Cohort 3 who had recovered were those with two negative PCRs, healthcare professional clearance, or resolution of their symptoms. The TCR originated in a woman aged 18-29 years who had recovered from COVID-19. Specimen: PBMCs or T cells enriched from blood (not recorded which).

The CDR3 bases are TGTGCCAGCTCGACAGGGAGTCAGCCCCAGCATTTT. Its protein product is CASSTGSQPQHF. This chain joins TRBV12-3 or TRBV12-4 and TRBJ1-5; the match to TRBD1 covers 7 bases. This CDR3 region has 12 residues. Trimming cost V 8 bases and J 6 bases; bases outside gene matches: 4.